One and the same sample provided the 22 T cell receptor beta chains below, sequenced in a study of response to subunit inactivated influenza vaccine. Via MiXCR, TCRdb re-called the RT-PCR reads, giving one row per CDR3 protein. The sample includes about 780,000 distinct CDR3 sequences, roughly 18% of them seen just once. The material sequenced was PBMCs from blood, taken roughly 5 days after vaccination. The origin of the receptors is a man over 45 who received an inactivated influenza vaccine.

In its sample, this clonotype was seen a few times. The chain is built from TRBV7-8 and TRBJ1-5; D might be TRBD1 (6 bases). Germline CDR1 and CDR2: SGHVS and FQNEAQ. This CDR3 has 13 residues. Trimming removed 5 bases from V and 13 bases from J, with 18 bases in between. The CDR3 loop is CASSPRVPGHQHF. The CDR3 coding sequence is TGTGCCAGCAGCCCTAGAGTTCCGGGACATCAGCATTTT.

CDR3 sequence reads: CASSYLAGGTGELFF. CDR3 nucleotides: TGTGCCAGCAGTTACTTAGCGGGAGGCACCGGGGAGCTGTTTTTT. The V call is TRBV6-5, the J call TRBJ2-2, with TRBD2 matching over 10 bases. Looked up from germline, CDR1 is MNHEY and CDR2 is SVGAGI. J was trimmed by 4 bases and V by 1 base; bases with no gene match: 0. CDR3 length equals 15 residues.

The CDR3 loop reads CASSAGSSGANVLTF. CDR3 nucleotides: TGTGCCAGCAGCGCTGGAAGCTCTGGGGCCAACGTCCTGACTTTC. The chain has TRBV9 and TRBJ2-6; D is unresolved. CDR1 is SGDLS, CDR2 YYNGEE, per germline. The length of the CDR3 is 15 residues. V was pared by 3 bases and J by 0 bases, with 7 bases between.

The J gene is TRBJ2-1, the V gene TRBV18, with TRBD2 identical over 11 bases. This CDR3 has 16 amino acids. From germline, CDR1 is KGHSH and CDR2 LQKENI. J was trimmed by 4 bases and V by 3 bases; bases with no gene match: 5. Written as DNA, the CDR3 is TGTGCCAGCTCACCCCCGGGACTAGCGGAATACAATGAGCAGTTCTTC. Translated, it gives CASSPPGLAEYNEQFF.

The table lists this clonotype with many counts. The chain is built from TRBV12-3 or TRBV12-4 and TRBJ2-2; 7 nucleotides match TRBD2. Germline trimming cut 6 bases from V and 2 bases from J; bases unmatched to any gene: 6. The CDR3 runs to 15 residues. In DNA, the CDR3 is TGTGCCAGCAGCCGGAGCGGGACTAACACCGGGGAGCTGTTTTTT. This gives the protein CASSRSGTNTGELFF.

At least ten counts were recorded for this clonotype. The chain uses TRBV10-3 and TRBJ1-2, with D possibly TRBD1 on 6 matching bases. Trimming left V 10 bases short and J 1 base short, with 10 bases between. The CDR3 consists of 12 residues. Germline V gives CDR1 ENHRY, CDR2 SYGVKD. CDR3 in amino acids: CATTGINYGYTF. In DNA, the CDR3 is TGTGCCACCACAGGGATTAACTATGGCTACACCTTC.

The chain is built from TRBV4-1 and TRBJ2-7; D is unclear. Germline V CDR1 and CDR2: MGHRA, YSYEKL. The CDR3 length is 15 residues. V lost 1 base and J lost 6, with 16 bases in between. DNA for the CDR3: TGCGCCAGCAGCCAAGTGACCGTGGGTCTTGCCGAGCAGTACTTC. The encoded protein is CASSQVTVGLAEQYF.

This clonotype was recorded at least ten times. The chain uses TRBV27 and TRBJ2-7; D call uncertain. The length of the CDR3 is 14 residues. The V end was cut by 6 bases, the J end by 3 bases, with 15 bases between. Germline CDR1 is MNHEY and CDR2 is SMNVEV (reference sequence). The CDR3 region is CASSPALENYEQYF. DNA of the CDR3: TGTGCCAGCAGCCCAGCCCTAGAAAACTACGAGCAGTACTTC.

This clonotype was recorded many times. The CDR3 loop is CASSQGLAGARSPYEQYF. CDR3 nucleotide sequence: TGCGCCAGCAGCCAAGGACTAGCGGGAGCCCGGTCTCCCTACGAGCAGTACTTC. The chain employs TRBV5-1 and TRBJ2-7; TRBD2 aligns across 13 bases. Trimming at V came to 4 bases and at J to 2 bases, leaving 12 bases not matched to a gene. Germline V gene sequence: CDR1 SGHRS, CDR2 YFSETQ. The CDR3 extends over 18 amino acids.

The chain employs TRBV5-1 and TRBJ2-3, with D possibly being TRBD1 or TRBD2 (5 bases each). Trimming pared 4 bases from V and 0 bases from J, leaving 15 bases between. The CDR3 is 16 amino acids. In germline, CDR1 is SGHRS, CDR2 YFSETQ. The CDR3 sequence is CASSPGTDYSTDTQYF. The CDR3 region has the DNA TGCGCCAGCAGCCCAGGGACGGATTATAGCACAGATACGCAGTATTTT.

The genes are TRBV7-9 and TRBJ2-5; 8 bases are shared with TRBD1. The V and J ends lost 3 bases and 5 bases, in that order; junction bases with no gene match: 14. This CDR3 comprises 17 residues. The germline V gene has CDR1 SEHNR and CDR2 FQNEAQ (reference sequence). CDR3 nucleotide sequence: TGTGCCAGCAGCTTTCAGAGGGTTTCACGACAGGGGGAGACCCAGTACTTC. Translating gives CASSFQRVSRQGETQYF.

This clonotype was seen a handful of times. The rearrangement links TRBV20-1 to TRBJ1-5, with a weak D call TRBD1 (6 bases). This CDR3 region has 16 residues. Between the trimmed V and J ends, which lost 1 base and 4 bases, there was a span of 17 bases. Germline V CDR1 and CDR2: DFQATT, SNEGSKA (reference sequence). As DNA, the CDR3 is TGCAGTGCTAGAGCTCCGGGACACAGCTTAAATCAGCCCCAGCATTTT. Amino acids: CSARAPGHSLNQPQHF.

This clonotype was seen many times. The chain carries TRBV7-2 and TRBJ2-7; D is uncertain. This CDR3 region has 14 residues. Germline V gene lookup returns CDR1 SGHTA and CDR2 FQGNSA. Deletions cut 4 bases from V and 0 bases from J, with 10 bases between. DNA for the CDR3: TGTGCCAGCAGCTCGCAAGGACGCTCCTACGAGCAGTACTTC. The encoded protein is CASSSQGRSYEQYF.

The rearrangement joins TRBV29-1 to TRBJ2-5; 9 bases fit TRBD1. The V segment lost 7 bases and the J segment 0 bases; nucleotides outside the gene matches: 3. CDR1 SQVTM and CDR2 ANQGSEA come from the germline V gene. The CDR3 has 13 residues. The CDR3, as DNA: TGCAGCGCAGGACAGGGGTACCAAGAGACCCAGTACTTC. Its translation is CSAGQGYQETQYF.

There are many counts of this clonotype. The rearrangement joins TRBV29-1 to TRBJ1-1; no definite D call. This CDR3 region has 13 residues. The germline V gene has CDR1 SQVTM and CDR2 ANQGSEA. Trimming removed 5 bases at V and 0 bases at J, with 10 bases between. The CDR3 coding sequence is TGCAGCGTTAGCGTGGAGGTGAACACTGAAGCTTTCTTT. Translating gives CSVSVEVNTEAFF. Full variable domain (rest looked up from reference TRBV29-1 and TRBJ1-1): SAVISQKPSRDICQRGTSLTIQCQVDSQVTMMFWYRQQPGQSLTLIATANQGSEATYESGFVIDKFPISRPNLTFSTLTVSNMSPEDSSIYLCSVSVEVNTEAFFGQGTRLTVV.

V gene TRBV4-2 combines with J gene TRBJ2-3; D is undetermined. CDR1 and CDR2 from the germline V gene are LGHNA and YNFKEQ. This CDR3 spans 15 amino acids. Deletions cut 0 bases from V and 4 bases from J, with 11 bases between. The CDR3 region is CASSQDSFSSDTQYF. DNA for the CDR3: TGTGCCAGCAGCCAAGACTCCTTTAGCTCAGATACGCAGTATTTT.

This chain links TRBV6-6 with TRBJ2-7; D gene uncertain. Germline lookup yields CDR1 MNHNY and CDR2 SVGAGI (reference sequence). Trimming took 5 bases from V and 0 from J, leaving 8 bases between them. This CDR3 has 13 amino acids. The CDR3 reads CASSHDLSYEQYF. The CDR3 DNA sequence: TGTGCCAGCAGTCACGACCTCTCCTACGAGCAGTACTTC.

The chain employs TRBV29-1 and TRBJ2-1; TRBD2 matches at 11 bases. J gave up 9 bases and V 7 bases, and 8 bases lay outside the gene matches. This CDR3 is built from 13 residues. CDR1 SQVTM and CDR2 ANQGSEA come from the germline V gene. The DNA of the CDR3 is TGCAGCGCAGCTAGCGGGGGGTCCGTTGAGCAGTTCTTC. Its translation: CSAASGGSVEQFF.

The V call is TRBV11-2, the J call TRBJ2-7; the match to TRBD2 covers 10 bases. The ends lost 8 bases at V and 0 bases at J; junction bases unmatched: 16. Germline CDR1 and CDR2: SGHAT and FQNNGV. This CDR3 has 18 amino acids. The CDR3 region has the DNA TGTGCCAGCGCAATTCGAACCGGGACTAGCGAAAGCTCCTACGAGCAGTACTTC. Its translation is CASAIRTGTSESSYEQYF.

The chain links TRBV10-3 to TRBJ2-2; D unclear. From germline, CDR1 is ENHRY and CDR2 SYGVKD. This CDR3 has 13 amino acids. V was pared by 10 bases and J by 4 bases, with 13 bases between. The CDR3 is CATSGLATGELFF. CDR3 DNA sequence: TGTGCCACCTCGGGCCTTGCCACCGGGGAGCTGTTTTTT.

Only a few counts were recorded for this clonotype. This chain connects TRBV7-9 to TRBJ2-3, with TRBD2 matching 11 bases. The CDR3 has 15 residues. V lost 4 bases and J lost 5; bases outside the gene matches: 5. Germline V gene sequence: CDR1 SEHNR, CDR2 FQNEAQ (reference sequence). CDR3 loop: CASSSILAGEDTQYF. CDR3 nucleotide sequence: TGTGCCAGCAGCTCAATACTAGCGGGAGAAGATACGCAGTATTTT. Looking up the rest from reference TRBV7-9 and TRBJ2-3 gives the full variable domain: DTGVSQNPRHKITKRGQNVTFRCDPISEHNRLYWYRQTLGQGPEFLTYFQNEAQLEKSRLLSDRFSAERPKGSFSTLEIQRTEQGDSAMYLCASSSILAGEDTQYFGPGTRLTVL.

The J gene is TRBJ1-3, the V gene TRBV7-9; weak D call: TRBD1 (6 bases). V lost 5 bases and J lost 0, with 17 bases in between. Germline assignment: CDR1 SEHNR and CDR2 FQNEAQ (reference sequence). This CDR3 region has 17 residues. CDR3 DNA sequence: TGTGCCAGCAGCGTCACCGGGACACCAGGCTCTGGAAACACCATATATTTT. This gives the protein CASSVTGTPGSGNTIYF.